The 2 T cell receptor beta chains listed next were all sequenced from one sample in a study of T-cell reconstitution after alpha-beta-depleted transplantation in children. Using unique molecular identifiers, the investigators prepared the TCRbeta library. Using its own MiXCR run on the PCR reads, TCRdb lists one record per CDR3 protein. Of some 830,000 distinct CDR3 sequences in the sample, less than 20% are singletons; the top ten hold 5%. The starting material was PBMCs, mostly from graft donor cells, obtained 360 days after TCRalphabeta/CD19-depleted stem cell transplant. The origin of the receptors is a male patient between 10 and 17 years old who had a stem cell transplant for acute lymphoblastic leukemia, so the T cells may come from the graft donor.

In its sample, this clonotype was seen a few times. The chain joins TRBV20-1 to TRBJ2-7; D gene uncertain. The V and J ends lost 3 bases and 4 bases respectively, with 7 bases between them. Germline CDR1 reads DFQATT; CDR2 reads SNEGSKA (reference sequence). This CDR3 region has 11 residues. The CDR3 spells CSASDSYEQYF. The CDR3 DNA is TGCAGTGCTAGTGACTCTTACGAGCAGTACTTC.

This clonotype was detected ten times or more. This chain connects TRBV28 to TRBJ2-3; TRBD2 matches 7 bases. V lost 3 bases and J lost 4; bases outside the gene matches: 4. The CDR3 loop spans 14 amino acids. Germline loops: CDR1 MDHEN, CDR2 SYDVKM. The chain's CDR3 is CASSFGGSADTQYF. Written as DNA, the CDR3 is TGTGCCAGCAGTTTTGGCGGGAGTGCAGATACGCAGTATTTT.